The 26 T cell receptor beta chains in this list originate from one sample, sequenced in a study of control samples from healthy donors and cancer patients. Sequencing was performed with immunoSEQ multiplex PCR; in TCRdb, only in-frame clones are kept and a portion is missing. The sample yields about 130,000 clones, 70% to 90% seen once. The material sequenced was blood. All receptors come from a man aged 50 to 59 in good health.

The V call is TRBV5-1, the J call TRBJ2-3; 8 bases match TRBD2. V was pared by 6 bases and J by 1 base, with 7 bases of the junction left unmatched. The CDR3 spans 15 residues. The germline V gene encodes CDR1 SGHRS and CDR2 YFSETQ. CDR3 nucleotides: TGCGCCAGCACTTACAGCGGGGGACGCACAGATACGCAGTATTTT. This codes for CASTYSGGRTDTQYF.

The genes are TRBV12-1 and TRBJ1-3; TRBD1, as called in the table, went unchecked against the DNA. TRBV12-1 is deemed a pseudogene. The CDR3 spans 18 residues. The CDR3 DNA reads TGTGCCAGCAGCTTTTACAGGGGGGACGGGAAAAATGGAAACACCATATATTTT. Translated: CASSFYRGDGKNGNTIYF.

The J gene is TRBJ1-1, the V gene TRBV12-3 or TRBV12-4; D is uncertain. V lost 8 bases and J lost 1, with 5 bases in between. CDR3 length: 11 residues. In nucleotides, the CDR3 is TGTGCCAGCTGGAAGAACACTGAAGCTTTCTTT. Protein: CASWKNTEAFF.

The V gene is TRBV4-2, the J gene TRBJ2-7; D uncertain. Germline V CDR1 and CDR2: LGHNA, YNFKEQ. V was cut by 1 base and J by 0 bases, with 16 bases left in between. The CDR3 runs to 17 residues. The CDR3 DNA is TGTGCCAGCAGCCAAGGTTTTCAAGTTCAGAACTCCTACGAGCAGTACTTC. This gives the protein CASSQGFQVQNSYEQYF.

The count of this clone is one. V is TRBV2 and J is TRBJ2-3; perhaps TRBD1 as D (6 bases). The germline gives CDR1 SNHLY, CDR2 FYNNEI. Trimming stripped 5 bases from V and 1 base from J, with 16 bases between. The length of the CDR3 is 16 residues. The CDR3 spells CASSKGTMGRTDTQYF. The CDR3 bases are TGTGCCAGCAGTAAAGGGACAATGGGGCGCACAGATACGCAGTATTTT.

This sequence joins TRBV28 and TRBJ2-4; tentatively, D is TRBD1 (6 bases). The CDR3 consists of 14 residues. V was cut by 6 bases and J by 8 bases, with 17 bases left in between. Per germline, CDR1 MDHEN and CDR2 SYDVKM. DNA of the CDR3: TGTGCCAGCAGCCGTAAACAGGGCCCCGACATTCAGTACTTC. As protein: CASSRKQGPDIQYF. The variable domain in full, completed from reference TRBV28 and TRBJ2-4, reads DVKVTQSSRYLVKRTGEKVFLECVQDMDHENMFWYRQDPGLGLRLIYFSYDVKMKEKGDIPEGYSVSREKKERFSLILESASTNQTSMYLCASSRKQGPDIQYFGAGTRLSVL.

J is TRBJ1-6 and V is TRBV3-1 (or the pseudogene TRBV3-2); 9 nucleotides agree with TRBD1. V shed 5 bases and J 10 bases; nucleotides not matched to a gene: 9. The CDR3 loop spans 15 amino acids. CDR1 is LGHDT and CDR2 is YNNKEL in the germline V gene (reference sequence). In DNA form, the CDR3 reads TGTGCCAGCAGCGCGCGTCGGGACAGGGTGTCACCCCTCCACTTT. Translated: CASSARRDRVSPLHF.

This clone was detected once. The V call is TRBV10-3, the J call TRBJ2-5; a weak D match, TRBD2 (5 bases). Deletions cut 4 bases from V and 5 bases from J, with 11 bases between. Germline V gene sequence: CDR1 ENHRY, CDR2 SYGVKD. The CDR3 consists of 13 residues. The CDR3 is CAISADPGETQYF. The CDR3 bases are TGTGCCATCAGTGCGGACCCGGGGGAGACCCAGTACTTC.

J is TRBJ1-1 and V is TRBV6-5; possible D gene TRBD1, 6 bases. This CDR3 contains 15 residues. Germline V gives CDR1 MNHEY, CDR2 SVGAGI. Deletions cut 4 bases from V and 4 bases from J, with 16 bases between. The DNA of the CDR3 is TGTGCCAGCAGTTCCTTTCCAGGGGTTACCACTGAAGCTTTCTTT. This gives the protein CASSSFPGVTTEAFF.

As regards this clone: A read error may account for a junction end that differs from germline. The J gene is TRBJ2-3, the V gene TRBV9; D perhaps matches TRBD1 (6 bases). Germline CDR1 reads SGDLS; CDR2 reads YYNGEE. The length of the CDR3 is 16 residues. CDR3 protein: CASSVSGTPPTATQYF. CDR3 DNA sequence: TGTGCCAGCAGCGTTTCCGGGACACCCCCCACAGCTACGCAGTATTTT.

V and J are TRBV10-2 and TRBJ1-1; maybe TRBD1 (5 bases). The CDR3 has 13 amino acids. Trimming pared 4 bases from V and 3 bases from J, leaving 9 bases between. The germline gives CDR1 WSHSY, CDR2 SAAADI. The CDR3 bases are TGCGCCAGCAGTGTGGTCAGGGACACTGAAGCTTTCTTT. It yields the protein CASSVVRDTEAFF.

This chain connects TRBV18 to TRBJ1-4; D call uncertain. The germline CDR1 and CDR2 sequences are KGHSH and LQKENI. The V gene lost 1 base and the J gene lost 7 bases, with 7 bases spanning the gap. The CDR3 runs to 13 residues. CDR3 sequence reads: CASSPRVGEKLFF. CDR3 nucleotide sequence: TGTGCCAGCTCACCACGAGTTGGTGAAAAACTGTTTTTT.

The chain joins TRBV9 to TRBJ2-3, with TRBD2 identical over 9 bases. CDR1 SGDLS and CDR2 YYNGEE come from the germline V gene. V was pared by 0 bases and J by 1 base, with 3 bases of the junction left unmatched. There are 16 residues in the CDR3. Written as DNA, the CDR3 is TGTGCCAGCAGCGTAGCTCTAGCGGGGCGCACAGATACGCAGTATTTT. Its protein product is CASSVALAGRTDTQYF.

This chain joins TRBV3-1 (or the pseudogene TRBV3-2) and TRBJ1-4; 10 nucleotides align to TRBD1. After removal of 6 bases from V and 7 bases from J, the junction contained 17 bases not matched to a gene. Germline lookup yields CDR1 LGHDT and CDR2 YNNKEL (reference sequence). The CDR3 runs 18 residues. CDR3 bases: TGTGCCAGCAGTTCCGAACGGGACAGGGGCATAAGTGGTGAAAAACTGTTTTTT. Its protein is CASSSERDRGISGEKLFF.

The rearrangement links TRBV10-1 to TRBJ1-1, with D tentatively TRBD1 (6 bases). Germline lookup yields CDR1 WNHNN and CDR2 SYGVQD (reference sequence). CDR3 length equals 13 residues. Trimming took off 3 bases at V and 8 bases at J, with 13 bases between the two ends. This CDR3 reads CASSELQGQEAFF. In nucleotides, the CDR3 is TGCGCCAGCAGTGAACTTCAGGGACAAGAAGCTTTCTTT.

The chain links TRBV30 to TRBJ2-2; D gene unclear. Germline CDR1 reads GTSNPN; CDR2 reads SVGIG (reference sequence). V lost 0 bases, J lost 1 base, and 12 bases lay in between. This CDR3 has 16 amino acids. DNA for the CDR3: TGTGCCTGGAGTGTAATGGCCTCAAGGAACACCGGGGAGCTGTTTTTT. Its protein product is CAWSVMASRNTGELFF.

The DNA of the CDR3 is TGTGCCAGCAGCTCCTACGGGACAACCTACGAGCAGTACTTC. Translated: CASSSYGTTYEQYF. This chain connects TRBV7-6 to TRBJ2-7; weak D call: TRBD1 (6 bases). Trimming stripped 4 bases from V and 2 bases from J, with 12 bases between. Germline CDR1 is SGHVS and CDR2 is FNYEAQ. CDR3 length: 14 amino acids. Full variable domain (remainder filled in from reference TRBV7-6 and TRBJ2-7): GAGVSQSPRYKVTKRGQDVALRCDPISGHVSLYWYRQALGQGPEFLTYFNYEAQQDKSGLPNDRFSAERPEGSISTLTIQRTEQRDSAMYRCASSSYGTTYEQYFGPGTRLTVT.

The rearrangement uses TRBV6-5 and TRBJ2-7; 10 nucleotides agree with TRBD1. Looked up from germline, CDR1 is MNHEY and CDR2 is SVGAGI. J gave up 4 bases and V 6 bases, and 6 bases lay outside the gene matches. The CDR3 extends over 14 amino acids. The CDR3, as DNA: TGTGCCAGCAGAGGGGAGGGACAGGGGTACGAGCAGTACTTC. Translation gives CASRGEGQGYEQYF.

The chain carries TRBV15 and TRBJ1-1, with a possible D match to TRBD1 (5 bases). V shed 5 bases and J shed 0 bases, with 13 bases lying between them. This CDR3 comprises 15 residues. In germline, CDR1 is LNHNV, CDR2 YYDKDF (reference sequence). CDR3 protein: CATSAHRGLNTEAFF. The DNA of the CDR3 is TGTGCCACCAGCGCCCACCGGGGGTTGAACACTGAAGCTTTCTTT.

The J gene is TRBJ2-3, the V gene TRBV7-2; unclear D gene. From germline, CDR1 is SGHTA and CDR2 FQGNSA. This CDR3 spans 13 amino acids. Trimming took 4 bases from V and 2 from J, leaving 7 bases between them. CDR3 sequence: CASSSSYTDTQYF. Here the CDR3 DNA reads TGTGCCAGCAGCTCGTCCTACACAGATACGCAGTATTTT.

The chain has TRBV4-1 and TRBJ1-4; 7 bases agree with TRBD1. Germline CDR1 MGHRA, CDR2 YSYEKL. Unmatched junction bases numbered 5, after V lost 3 bases and J lost 4 bases. The CDR3 loop spans 15 amino acids. In nucleotides, the CDR3 is TGCGCCAGCAGCCAGGCCGGGACAGTTAATGAAAAACTGTTTTTT. Encoded protein: CASSQAGTVNEKLFF.

The chain is built from TRBV14 and TRBJ2-7; 7 nucleotides match TRBD1. V lost 3 bases and J lost 3; bases outside the gene matches: 8. This CDR3 has 15 residues. The germline V gene has CDR1 SGHDN and CDR2 FVKESK. The CDR3 sequence is CASSHYGTVGYEQYF. CDR3 sequence (DNA): TGTGCCAGCAGCCATTACGGGACAGTTGGCTACGAGCAGTACTTC.

V is TRBV30 and J is TRBJ2-7; D may be TRBD1 or TRBD2 (6 bases each). The germline V gene encodes CDR1 GTSNPN and CDR2 SVGIG (reference sequence). The ends were cut back, 6 bases at V and 0 bases at J, with 18 bases in the middle. The CDR3 sequence is 15 residues long. CDR3 sequence: CACKTGGGFSYEQYF. In nucleotides, the CDR3 is TGTGCCTGCAAGACAGGAGGGGGTTTCTCCTACGAGCAGTACTTC.

This sequence joins TRBV4-2 and TRBJ1-6, with 8 bases matching TRBD1. Unmatched junction bases numbered 5, after V lost 0 bases and J lost 7 bases. From germline, CDR1 is LGHNA and CDR2 YNFKEQ. The CDR3 has 16 residues. CDR3 protein: CASSQDGTGGNSPLHF. CDR3 bases: TGTGCCAGCAGCCAAGACGGAACAGGGGGGAATTCACCCCTCCACTTT.

The rearrangement links TRBV10-3 to TRBJ2-3; TRBD1 agrees at 8 bases. The CDR3 is 14 residues long. The germline V gene encodes CDR1 ENHRY and CDR2 SYGVKD. V shed 6 bases and J 0 bases; nucleotides not matched to a gene: 2. The CDR3 reads CAIRTGASTDTQYF. Here the CDR3 DNA reads TGTGCCATCAGGACAGGGGCTAGCACAGATACGCAGTATTTT.

The chain links TRBV4-1 to TRBJ2-7; the match to TRBD2 covers 7 bases. The V gene's germline CDR1 is MGHRA and CDR2 YSYEKL. V lost 0 bases, J lost 2 bases, and 4 bases stayed unmatched. This CDR3 comprises 15 residues. The CDR3 loop reads CASSQDAGDTYEQYF. The CDR3 nucleotides read TGCGCCAGCAGCCAAGACGCGGGGGATACCTACGAGCAGTACTTC.